Listed here are 19 T cell receptor beta chains from one sample, sequenced in a study of patients and donors after allogeneic stem cell transplantation. TCRdb re-derived calls from the RT-PCR reads in MiXCR, one entry per CDR3 protein. The sample includes about a million distinct CDR3 sequences, 15% to 20% seen only once; the top ten take around 6%. Sequencing used blood, either unsorted or a sorted T cell fraction (not recorded which). The receptors were gathered from a human donor who was either an allogeneic HSCT recipient or a stem cell or donor lymphocyte infusion donor (not recorded which). It is not recorded whose cells these are; they may come from a transplant donor.

J is TRBJ1-4 and V is TRBV12-3 or TRBV12-4; a possible D gene is TRBD1 (5 bases). This CDR3 comprises 16 residues. Deletions cut 3 bases from V and 5 bases from J, with 16 bases between. CDR3 in DNA: TGTGCCAGCAGTTTCTGGGGGTGGGGGTCGAATGAAAAACTGTTTTTT. Protein: CASSFWGWGSNEKLFF.

The genes are TRBV5-1 and TRBJ2-3, with 10 nucleotides matching TRBD2. V lost 5 bases, J lost 4 bases, and 7 bases stayed unmatched. CDR1 and CDR2 from the germline V gene are SGHRS and YFSETQ. CDR3 length: 15 amino acids. The DNA of the CDR3 is TGCGCCAGCAGAGGACTAGCGGCGATGGCAGATACGCAGTATTTT. Protein sequence: CASRGLAAMADTQYF. Complete variable domain (other parts from reference TRBV5-1 and TRBJ2-3): KAGVTQTPRYLIKTRGQQVTLSCSPISGHRSVSWYQQTPGQGLQFLFEYFSETQRNKGNFPGRFSGRQFSNSRSEMNVSTLELGDSALYLCASRGLAAMADTQYFGPGTRLTVL.

This clonotype was counted a few times. This rearrangement joins TRBV11-2 to TRBJ2-3; possibly TRBD2 for D (6 bases). CDR1 is SGHAT, CDR2 FQNNGV, per germline. The CDR3 totals 16 residues. The V end was cut by 5 bases, the J end by 1 base, with 16 bases between. The CDR3 bases are TGTGCCAGCAGCCTGGGACTTCTACTCCGCACAGATACGCAGTATTTT. Amino acids: CASSLGLLLRTDTQYF. Full variable domain (rest looked up from reference TRBV11-2 and TRBJ2-3): EAGVAQSPRYKIIEKRQSVAFWCNPISGHATLYWYQQILGQGPKLLIQFQNNGVVDDSQLPKDRFSAERLKGVDSTLKIQPAKLEDSAVYLCASSLGLLLRTDTQYFGPGTRLTVL.

The rearrangement uses TRBV4-2 and TRBJ2-1, with TRBD2 matching 8 bases. After removal of 0 bases from V and 7 bases from J, the junction contained 8 bases not matched to a gene. Germline V lookup: CDR1 LGHNA, CDR2 YNFKEQ. The CDR3 is 16 residues long. The CDR3, as DNA: TGTGCCAGCAGCCAAGATTTCAGCGGGAGAAGGAATGAGCAGTTCTTC. This sequence encodes CASSQDFSGRRNEQFF.

This chain connects TRBV5-1 to TRBJ1-3; perhaps TRBD1 as D (6 bases). Trimming stripped 0 bases from V and 2 bases from J, with 12 bases between. The CDR3 has 16 residues. Germline CDR1 is SGHRS and CDR2 is YFSETQ. The CDR3 loop reads CASSLAGGLTGNTIYF. For the CDR3, the DNA is TGCGCCAGCAGCTTGGCGGGGGGCTTGACTGGAAACACCATATATTTT.

The V gene is TRBV7-2, the J gene TRBJ2-7, with 12 bases that match TRBD2. The CDR3 runs to 16 residues. Germline loops: CDR1 SGHTA, CDR2 FQGNSA. V trimming: 7 bases; J trimming: 5 bases; junction bases outside the gene matches: 12. The CDR3 protein is CASNRPGTSGRDEQYF. The CDR3 nucleotides read TGTGCCAGCAACCGGCCCGGGACTAGCGGGCGTGACGAGCAGTACTTC.

A few counts support this clonotype. The chain is built from TRBV6-1 and TRBJ1-1; D is unclear. Trimming took off 5 bases at V and 5 bases at J, with 15 bases between the two ends. The CDR3 length is 14 residues. The germline CDR1 and CDR2 sequences are MNHNS and SASEGT. The CDR3: CASSKIKTRTEAFF. CDR3 sequence (DNA): TGTGCCAGCAGTAAAATAAAGACACGGACTGAAGCTTTCTTT.

This clonotype turned up a few times. This chain links TRBV15 with TRBJ2-3; 7 positions match TRBD2. Per germline, CDR1 LNHNV and CDR2 YYDKDF (reference sequence). The CDR3 has 15 residues. V gave up 0 bases and J gave up 6 bases; unmatched junction bases: 6. The CDR3 loop reads CATSRDRVGRDTQYF. The CDR3 bases are TGTGCCACCAGCAGAGATCGAGTCGGGAGGGATACGCAGTATTTT. Full variable domain (outside the CDR3, taken from reference TRBV15 and TRBJ2-3): DAMVIQNPRYQVTQFGKPVTLSCSQTLNHNVMYWYQQKSSQAPKLLFHYYDKDFNNEADTPDNFQSRRPNTSFCFLDIRSPGLGDTAMYLCATSRDRVGRDTQYFGPGTRLTVL.

The table lists this clonotype with a few counts. The V call is TRBV6-5, the J call TRBJ2-6; no definite D call. Between the trimmed V and J ends, which lost 1 base and 0 bases, there was a span of 7 bases. CDR1 MNHEY and CDR2 SVGAGI come from the germline V gene. CDR3 length equals 16 residues. For the CDR3, the DNA is TGTGCCAGCAGTTACTGGCGGAACTCTGGGGCCAACGTCCTGACTTTC. Translating gives CASSYWRNSGANVLTF.

The rearrangement joins TRBV29-1 to TRBJ1-3, with 7 bases aligning to TRBD1. Germline trimming cut 6 bases from V and 4 bases from J; bases unmatched to any gene: 3. From germline, CDR1 is SQVTM and CDR2 ANQGSEA. The CDR3 has 12 amino acids. The DNA of the CDR3 is TGCAGCGTCCCGGGACAGGGAAACACCATATATTTT. Translated: CSVPGQGNTIYF.

The genes are TRBV6-1 and TRBJ2-3; TRBD2 matches at 11 bases. This CDR3 spans 15 amino acids. CDR1 and CDR2 (germline): MNHNS, SASEGT. V shed 5 bases and J 5 bases; nucleotides not matched to a gene: 6. CDR3 in DNA: TGTGCCAGCAGTCCGTTAGCGGGGGGGAAAGATACGCAGTATTTT. This gives the protein CASSPLAGGKDTQYF.

The V gene is TRBV9, the J gene TRBJ2-1; D may be TRBD2 (5 bases). Trimming took 4 bases from V and 1 from J, leaving 18 bases between them. CDR3 length: 17 amino acids. The germline CDR1 and CDR2 sequences are SGDLS and YYNGEE. The CDR3 DNA reads TGTGCCAGCAGCTATACGGAGGAGTTCGGATCCTACAATGAGCAGTTCTTC. This gives the protein CASSYTEEFGSYNEQFF.

In nucleotides, the CDR3 is TGTGCCAGCAGTTACTCGTGGGTCGGTGAGCAGTTCTTC. This translates into CASSYSWVGEQFF. V and J are TRBV6-2 or TRBV6-3 and TRBJ2-1, with D uncertain. The CDR3 has 13 residues. Trimming removed 0 bases from V and 9 bases from J, with 9 bases in between. In germline, CDR1 is MNHEY, CDR2 SVGEGT.

The chain joins TRBV30 to TRBJ1-1; D is uncertain. The CDR3 loop spans 13 amino acids. V was cut by 6 bases and J by 0 bases, with 11 bases left in between. Germline V gene lookup returns CDR1 GTSNPN and CDR2 SVGIG (reference sequence). The CDR3 reads CACKGSMNTEAFF. The CDR3 DNA reads TGTGCCTGCAAGGGCAGCATGAACACTGAAGCTTTCTTT.

In its sample, this clonotype was seen a few times. The chain uses TRBV27 and TRBJ2-7; the D gene is possibly TRBD2 (7 bases). V was trimmed by 0 bases and J by 0 bases, leaving 12 bases between them. The CDR3 covers 16 residues. Germline V gene data show CDR1 as MNHEY and CDR2 as SMNVEV (reference sequence). The CDR3 region is CASSLSKGGSSYEQYF. The CDR3 DNA follows: TGTGCCAGCAGTTTATCGAAGGGGGGGAGCTCCTACGAGCAGTACTTC.

This clonotype was counted only a few times. This sequence joins TRBV3-1 and TRBJ2-7; D possibly corresponds to TRBD1 (5 bases). V was shortened by 6 bases and J by 5 bases, with 14 bases between the two germline ends. Germline V gene sequence: CDR1 LGHDT, CDR2 YNNKEL (reference sequence). This CDR3 has 13 residues. Here the CDR3 reads CASSNPWGHEQYF. In DNA, the CDR3 is TGTGCCAGCAGTAACCCTTGGGGCCACGAGCAGTACTTC.

The chain links TRBV12-3 or TRBV12-4 to TRBJ2-4; D might be TRBD1 (5 bases). V was trimmed by 3 bases and J by 0 bases, leaving 9 bases between them. The CDR3 is 15 residues long. CDR3 in DNA: TGTGCCAGCAGTTTTAGGGGTCGAGCCAAAAACATTCAGTACTTC. It yields the protein CASSFRGRAKNIQYF.

The chain employs TRBV2 and TRBJ2-3, with 10 bases identical to TRBD1. V shed 7 bases and J 3 bases; nucleotides not matched to a gene: 7. Germline V gene lookup returns CDR1 SNHLY and CDR2 FYNNEI. CDR3 length: 15 residues. CDR3 sequence: CASKGDRGGTDTQYF. The CDR3 DNA sequence: TGTGCCAGCAAAGGGGACAGGGGTGGAACAGATACGCAGTATTTT.

In this sample, this clonotype turned up a few times. The chain uses TRBV5-6 and TRBJ1-2; D perhaps matches TRBD1 (5 bases). V was pared by 0 bases and J by 4 bases, with 10 bases between. The germline V gene has CDR1 SGHDT and CDR2 YYEEEE. The CDR3 has 14 residues. CDR3 bases: TGTGCCAGCAGCTTGGAGGGGCCATCCTATGGCTACACCTTC. The encoded protein is CASSLEGPSYGYTF. Complete variable domain (other parts from reference TRBV5-6 and TRBJ1-2): DAGVTQSPTHLIKTRGQQVTLRCSPKSGHDTVSWYQQALGQGPQFIFQYYEEEERQRGNFPDRFSGHQFPNYSSELNVNALLLGDSALYLCASSLEGPSYGYTFGSGTRLTVV.